The 11 T cell receptor beta chains below come from one sample, sequenced in a study of T-cell reconstitution after alpha-beta-depleted transplantation in children. Molecular barcoding with unique molecular identifiers was used for the TCRbeta library. TCRdb reanalysed the PCR reads using MiXCR and keeps one entry per CDR3 protein. Of some 600,000 distinct CDR3 sequences listed, 10% to 15% are singletons. Sample: PBMCs, mostly from graft donor cells, taken 360 days after TCRalphabeta/CD19-depleted stem cell transplant. These receptors were obtained from a male patient between 10 and 17 years old who had a stem cell transplant for acute myeloid leukemia, so the T cells may come from the graft donor.

V gene TRBV29-1 combines with J gene TRBJ2-7; D might be TRBD1 (6 bases). V was cut by 5 bases and J by 3 bases, with 17 bases left in between. Germline CDR1 SQVTM, CDR2 ANQGSEA. The CDR3 totals 14 residues. The CDR3 DNA is TGCAGCGTTCAGCATACGGACAGAAGCTACGAGCAGTACTTC. It encodes CSVQHTDRSYEQYF.

V usage is TRBV12-3 or TRBV12-4 and J usage is TRBJ2-7; D assignment may be TRBD1 or TRBD2 (6 bases each). This CDR3 has 16 amino acids. V was clipped by 4 bases and J by 0 bases, with 16 bases between them. The CDR3 here is CASSSWGASDSYEQYF. CDR3 nucleotides: TGTGCCAGCAGTTCATGGGGGGCCAGCGACTCCTACGAGCAGTACTTC.

This clonotype showed up many times. V usage is TRBV20-1 and J usage is TRBJ2-1; the D gene is possibly TRBD2 (6 bases). This CDR3 contains 16 residues. The V gene lost 6 bases and the J gene lost 4 bases, with 22 bases spanning the gap. Germline CDR1 and CDR2: DFQATT and SNEGSKA (reference sequence). The CDR3 nucleotides read TGCAGTGCCCTGGACGAGCGGGCTCGCCTTTACAATGAGCAGTTCTTC. Translating it yields CSALDERARLYNEQFF.

This sequence joins TRBV20-1 and TRBJ2-7; perhaps TRBD2 as D (6 bases). This CDR3 contains 13 residues. Germline V gene data show CDR1 as DFQATT and CDR2 as SNEGSKA (reference sequence). Trimming removed 4 bases from V and 4 bases from J, with 14 bases in between. For the CDR3, the DNA is TGCAGTGCTATGCGGGGAAAGGGTTACGAGCAGTACTTC. Encoded protein: CSAMRGKGYEQYF.

This clonotype has ten or more counts. The V call is TRBV29-1, the J call TRBJ1-1; weak D call: TRBD1 (5 bases). V was clipped by 2 bases and J by 4 bases, with 14 bases between them. The CDR3 covers 14 residues. Germline CDR1 reads SQVTM; CDR2 reads ANQGSEA. The CDR3 bases are TGCAGCGTTGAATCGGGTCAGGGAGGCACTGAAGCTTTCTTT. Translating gives CSVESGQGGTEAFF.

Ten or more counts support this clonotype. The J gene is TRBJ2-5, the V gene TRBV7-6, with D unclear. V was clipped by 1 base and J by 4 bases, with 10 bases between them. Germline V gene data show CDR1 as SGHVS and CDR2 as FNYEAQ. This CDR3 region has 14 residues. The CDR3 DNA is TGTGCCAGCAGCTTAGACAACCGTCGAGAGACCCAGTACTTC. Translated: CASSLDNRRETQYF.

The chain is built from TRBV12-3 or TRBV12-4 and TRBJ1-1; no clear D gene. Trimming removed 2 bases from V and 3 bases from J, with 7 bases in between. The CDR3 is 13 residues long. DNA of the CDR3: TGTGCCAGCAGTTTAAGACAAGACACTGAAGCTTTCTTT. As protein: CASSLRQDTEAFF.

The CDR3 sequence is CASSQVGPLDRGFSKVKNIQYF. CDR3 in DNA: TGTGCCAGCAGCCAAGTGGGCCCGCTGGACAGGGGCTTTTCGAAGGTCAAAAACATTCAGTACTTC. This chain connects TRBV3-1 to TRBJ2-4; 9 nucleotides match TRBD1. CDR3 length: 22 amino acids. Germline CDR1 and CDR2: LGHDT and YNNKEL (reference sequence). V shed 1 base and J 3 bases; nucleotides not matched to a gene: 22. Together with reference TRBV3-1 and TRBJ2-4, the CDR3 gives the full variable domain: DTAVSQTPKYLVTQMGNDKSIKCEQNLGHDTMYWYKQDSKKFLKIMFSYNNKELIINETVPNRFSPKSPDKAHLNLHINSLELGDSAVYFCASSQVGPLDRGFSKVKNIQYFGAGTRLSVL.

The V gene is TRBV6-2 or TRBV6-3, the J gene TRBJ2-7, with D uncertain. V lost 0 bases and J 2 bases, leaving 11 bases between the germline ends. The CDR3 spans 15 residues. The V gene's germline CDR1 is MNHEY and CDR2 SVGEGT. The CDR3 loop is CASSYSIGRTYEQYF. The DNA for the CDR3 is TGTGCCAGCAGTTACTCGATCGGGCGGACCTACGAGCAGTACTTC.

This clonotype was counted only a few times. J is TRBJ2-1 and V is TRBV5-1; 14 bases agree with TRBD2. The CDR3 covers 17 residues. J was trimmed by 10 bases and V by 2 bases; bases with no gene match: 11. Germline V gene lookup returns CDR1 SGHRS and CDR2 YFSETQ. CDR3 nucleotides: TGCGCCAGCAGCTTTGGACTAGCGGGAGGAACCCGCAGAGAGCAGTTCTTC. Protein sequence: CASSFGLAGGTRREQFF.

The chain couples TRBV5-6 to TRBJ1-5, with D unresolved. With 3 bases removed from V and 2 bases from J, the gap between germline ends came to 18 bases. CDR1 SGHDT and CDR2 YYEEEE come from the germline V gene. CDR3 length: 17 amino acids. The chain's CDR3 is CASSSRLIGSGNQPQHF. The CDR3 DNA sequence: TGTGCCAGCAGCTCAAGATTAATAGGGTCGGGCAATCAGCCCCAGCATTTT.